These 27 T cell receptor beta chains were sequenced from one sample in a study of Ad26.COV2.S vaccination and SARS-CoV-2 variants. Treatment in this sample: roughly 19 received Ad26.COV2.S at low or high dose, single or two shots; about 5 received placebo; per-sample allocation not given. Sampling took place 63 days after the first vaccine or placebo injection. The method was immunoSEQ multiplex PCR; TCRdb's version includes in-frame clones alone and lacks a portion of them. In the table there are more than 300,000 clones, roughly 80% of which are singletons. The sample here was peripheral blood, taken in a trial of Ad26.COV2.S vaccine versus placebo. These receptors came from a person between 18 and 65 years old who received the Ad26.COV2.S COVID-19 vaccine or a placebo.

The J gene is TRBJ1-1, the V gene TRBV11-1, with 9 bases matching TRBD1. After removal of 1 base from V and 11 bases from J, the junction contained 14 bases not matched to a gene. This CDR3 contains 16 residues. Germline CDR1 reads SGHAT; CDR2 reads FQDESV (reference sequence). Written as DNA, the CDR3 is TGTGCCAGCAGCTTAGGGACAGGGGCTCAGACCGTGAGTGCTTTCTTT. Translation: CASSLGTGAQTVSAFF.

V and J are TRBV19 and TRBJ1-1; 9 bases map to TRBD1. Germline CDR1 and CDR2: LNHDA and SQIVND (reference sequence). The CDR3 runs 18 residues. The V gene end was trimmed by 11 bases and the J gene end by 0 bases; junction bases not matched to a gene: 19. CDR3: CACGSHPGQGVVNTEAFF. CDR3 coding DNA: TGTGCCTGTGGGAGCCACCCGGGACAGGGAGTAGTGAACACTGAAGCTTTCTTT.

This clone came up once. V usage is TRBV7-2 and J usage is TRBJ2-3; no firm D call. With 4 bases removed from V and 2 bases from J, the gap between germline ends came to 16 bases. The CDR3 totals 16 residues. From germline, CDR1 is SGHTA and CDR2 FQGNSA. CDR3 in amino acids: CASSSRRGGPTDTQYF. The CDR3 DNA follows: TGTGCCAGCAGCTCGAGGCGTGGCGGACCCACAGATACGCAGTATTTT.

V usage is TRBV5-6 and J usage is TRBJ1-3; 7 nucleotides match TRBD1. Trimming took 4 bases from V and 2 from J; bases not matched to a gene: 6. The germline V gene encodes CDR1 SGHDT and CDR2 YYEEEE. The CDR3 is 15 amino acids. The CDR3 protein is CASSLTGSAGNTIYF. The CDR3 DNA follows: TGTGCCAGCAGCCTGACAGGGTCTGCTGGAAACACCATATATTTT.

The rearrangement joins TRBV5-1 to TRBJ2-7; tentative D call: TRBD1 (6 bases). Germline V gives CDR1 SGHRS, CDR2 YFSETQ. V lost 5 bases and J 0 bases, leaving 15 bases between the germline ends. CDR3 length: 15 amino acids. The CDR3: CASSLGTSSSYEQYF. As DNA, the CDR3 is TGCGCCAGCAGTCTTGGGACATCAAGCTCCTACGAGCAGTACTTC.

The chain's CDR3 is CASSLALGVYYEQYF. CDR3 coding DNA: TGCGCCAGCAGCTTGGCCTTGGGGGTTTACTACGAGCAGTACTTC. This rearrangement joins TRBV5-1 to TRBJ2-7; D tentatively reads TRBD1 or TRBD2 (5 bases each). The ends were cut back, 0 bases at V and 3 bases at J, with 13 bases in the middle. Germline CDR1 reads SGHRS; CDR2 reads YFSETQ. CDR3 size: 15 residues.

The CDR3 sequence is CASSQGQGARMSKLFF. DNA for the CDR3: TGTGCCAGCAGCCAAGGACAGGGGGCGAGGATGTCTAAACTGTTTTTT. The V call is TRBV14, the J call TRBJ1-4; 10 bases map to TRBD1. Trimming took 1 base from V and 11 from J; bases not matched to a gene: 10. CDR3 length: 16 residues. The germline gives CDR1 SGHDN, CDR2 FVKESK.

The J gene is TRBJ1-2, the V gene TRBV5-8; possibly TRBD1 for D (5 bases). CDR1 SGHTS and CDR2 YDEGEE come from the germline V gene. This CDR3 spans 14 amino acids. The ends were cut back, 4 bases at V and 4 bases at J, with 14 bases in the middle. Here the CDR3 DNA reads TGTGCCAGCAGCCCCGAGGGGTTTGTCTATGGCTACACCTTC. Translated: CASSPEGFVYGYTF.

The chain has TRBV29-1 and TRBJ1-1; possibly TRBD1 for D (5 bases). The V and J ends lost 3 bases and 1 base respectively, with 9 bases between them. The length of the CDR3 is 13 residues. Germline CDR1 SQVTM, CDR2 ANQGSEA. The CDR3 region has the DNA TGCAGCGTTGACACAGGCAAGAACACTGAAGCTTTCTTT. Translated: CSVDTGKNTEAFF. The complete variable domain, with remaining parts taken from reference TRBV29-1 and TRBJ1-1, reads SAVISQKPSRDICQRGTSLTIQCQVDSQVTMMFWYRQQPGQSLTLIATANQGSEATYESGFVIDKFPISRPNLTFSTLTVSNMSPEDSSIYLCSVDTGKNTEAFFGQGTRLTVV.

The genes are TRBV5-6 and TRBJ1-6; TRBD1 is a possible D gene (5 bases). Germline V lookup: CDR1 SGHDT, CDR2 YYEEEE. V was clipped by 0 bases and J by 2 bases, with 18 bases between them. This CDR3 contains 19 residues. The chain's CDR3 is CASSLVGPPRGPYNSPLHF. The CDR3 nucleotides are TGTGCCAGCAGCTTGGTGGGACCCCCGAGGGGTCCCTATAATTCACCCCTCCACTTT.

The V call is TRBV15, the J call TRBJ1-4, with 7 positions matching TRBD1. Germline V gives CDR1 LNHNV, CDR2 YYDKDF (reference sequence). CDR3 size: 16 residues. V trimming: 0 bases; J trimming: 7 bases; junction bases outside the gene matches: 8. CDR3 nucleotide sequence: TGTGCCACCAGCAGAGATTTGGCAGGGGGGCGTGAAAAACTGTTTTTT. As protein: CATSRDLAGGREKLFF.

The chain is built from TRBV9 and TRBJ1-2; D is undetermined. The CDR3 sequence is 16 residues long. V lost 0 bases and J lost 5, with 17 bases in between. Germline assignment: CDR1 SGDLS and CDR2 YYNGEE. Written as DNA, the CDR3 is TGTGCCAGCAGCGTAGAGCCTGGGCCCGTCGGATATGGCTACACCTTC. Translated, it gives CASSVEPGPVGYGYTF. The full variable domain, in which reference TRBV9 and TRBJ1-2 provide the parts outside the CDR3, is DSGVTQTPKHLITATGQRVTLRCSPRSGDLSVYWYQQSLDQGLQFLIQYYNGEERAKGNILERFSAQQFPDLHSELNLSSLELGDSALYFCASSVEPGPVGYGYTFGSGTRLTVV.

The chain links TRBV7-2 to TRBJ2-3; no definite D call. V lost 1 base and J lost 4, with 9 bases in between. The CDR3 sequence is 14 residues long. Germline V lookup: CDR1 SGHTA, CDR2 FQGNSA. For the CDR3, the DNA is TGTGCCAGCAGCTTAGTAGTAGCCGCAGATACGCAGTATTTT. Residues: CASSLVVAADTQYF.

The V call is TRBV5-4, the J call TRBJ2-1, with a weak D call TRBD1 (6 bases). This CDR3 has 16 amino acids. The germline V and J ends were trimmed by 0 bases and 2 bases, with 12 bases remaining between them. Per germline, CDR1 SGHNT and CDR2 YYREEE (reference sequence). The CDR3 coding sequence is TGTGCCAGCAGCTTGGAGCAGGGGCCTACCTACAATGAGCAGTTCTTC. Residues: CASSLEQGPTYNEQFF.

This chain connects TRBV2 to TRBJ2-2; weak D call: TRBD1 (6 bases). CDR1 and CDR2 from the germline V gene are SNHLY and FYNNEI. Deletions cut 4 bases from V and 7 bases from J, with 13 bases between. The CDR3 covers 14 residues. The CDR3 DNA is TGTGCCAGCAGTGTCTTACAGGGCCACGGGGAGCTGTTTTTT. Residues: CASSVLQGHGELFF.

In DNA form, the CDR3 reads TGTGCCAGCAGCTTGAGGGTGACTAGCGGAAGCACAGATACGCAGTATTTT. This encodes CASSLRVTSGSTDTQYF. The genes are TRBV11-2 and TRBJ2-3; TRBD2 matches at 9 bases. The CDR3 sequence is 17 residues long. Germline CDR1 and CDR2: SGHAT and FQNNGV. With 3 bases clipped from V and 0 bases from J, the junction kept 7 bases outside the gene matches.

The gene calls are TRBV7-9 and TRBJ1-3; 7 bases align to TRBD1. The length of the CDR3 is 15 residues. Germline loops: CDR1 SEHNR, CDR2 FQNEAQ (reference sequence). Unmatched junction bases numbered 5, after V lost 6 bases and J lost 0 bases. CDR3: CASSRDSSSGNTIYF. In DNA, the CDR3 is TGTGCCAGCAGTCGGGACAGTAGCTCTGGAAACACCATATATTTT.

The rearrangement links TRBV4-2 to TRBJ1-3; D unresolved. The CDR3 sequence is 14 residues long. Per germline, CDR1 LGHNA and CDR2 YNFKEQ. With 4 bases removed from V and 1 base from J, the gap between germline ends came to 8 bases. The CDR3 spells CASSPSRSGNTIYF. The CDR3 DNA reads as TGTGCCAGCAGCCCGTCCCGTTCTGGAAACACCATATATTTT.

This chain links TRBV10-2 with TRBJ2-7; the D is unclear. The germline V gene has CDR1 WSHSY and CDR2 SAAADI. The CDR3 sequence is 13 residues long. V was shortened by 7 bases and J by 3 bases, with 13 bases between the two germline ends. CDR3 amino acids: CASIEEPNYEQYF. The CDR3 DNA reads TGCGCCAGCATCGAAGAACCGAACTACGAGCAGTACTTC.

This clone was seen a handful of times. The chain uses TRBV6-6 and TRBJ2-1; D gene uncertain. The germline V gene encodes CDR1 MNHNY and CDR2 SVGAGI (reference sequence). The CDR3 is made up of 14 amino acids. V was clipped by 0 bases and J by 3 bases, with 6 bases between them. CDR3 amino acids: CASSYSRIYNEQFF. CDR3 bases: TGTGCCAGCAGTTACTCGAGGATCTACAATGAGCAGTTCTTC.

The chain links TRBV5-1 to TRBJ1-2; maybe TRBD1 (5 bases). The germline CDR1 and CDR2 sequences are SGHRS and YFSETQ. This CDR3 has 14 residues. Deletions cut 4 bases from V and 2 bases from J, with 12 bases between. CDR3 loop: CASSTGTYNYGYTF. The CDR3 DNA is TGCGCCAGCAGCACGGGGACTTACAACTATGGCTACACCTTC.

The genes are TRBV11-3 and TRBJ2-5; D is uncertain. CDR1 is SGHNT, CDR2 YENEEA, per germline. This CDR3 is 13 amino acids long. V gave up 1 base and J gave up 5 bases, with 8 bases separating them. CDR3 coding DNA: TGTGCCAGCAGCTTAGGTCCACAGGAGACCCAGTACTTC. It translates to CASSLGPQETQYF.

This chain connects TRBV2 to TRBJ2-1, with 8 positions matching TRBD1. V lost 7 bases and J lost 8; bases outside the gene matches: 10. This CDR3 spans 14 amino acids. Germline values: CDR1 SNHLY, CDR2 FYNNEI. CDR3 protein: CASNKETGADEQFF. In DNA, the CDR3 is TGTGCCAGCAACAAAGAGACAGGGGCGGATGAGCAGTTCTTC.

The rearrangement links TRBV7-3 to TRBJ1-2, with 8 bases matching TRBD1. Germline CDR1 and CDR2: SGHTA and FQGTGA. V was clipped by 5 bases and J by 8 bases; unmatched bases: 10. CDR3 length: 14 residues. The CDR3 here is CASSEPGTGDGYTF. The CDR3 nucleotides are TGTGCCAGCAGCGAACCTGGGACAGGTGACGGCTACACCTTC.

V is TRBV11-2 and J is TRBJ1-2; D gene unclear. The CDR3 runs to 14 residues. The V gene's germline CDR1 is SGHAT and CDR2 FQNNGV. Trimming left V 4 bases short and J 4 bases short, with 13 bases between. The CDR3 DNA follows: TGTGCCAGCAGCTCCAATGTTAAGCTCTATGGCTACACCTTC. It translates to CASSSNVKLYGYTF. Full variable domain (missing parts from reference TRBV11-2 and TRBJ1-2): EAGVAQSPRYKIIEKRQSVAFWCNPISGHATLYWYQQILGQGPKLLIQFQNNGVVDDSQLPKDRFSAERLKGVDSTLKIQPAKLEDSAVYLCASSSNVKLYGYTFGSGTRLTVV.

DNA for the CDR3: TGTGCCAGCAATCCCGTCCCCGGGGGGCAGATCATGAACACTGAAGCTTTCTTT. Protein: CASNPVPGGQIMNTEAFF. The J gene is TRBJ1-1, the V gene TRBV9, with a tentative D call TRBD1 (6 bases). Germline CDR1 and CDR2: SGDLS and YYNGEE. The CDR3 length is 18 residues. Between the trimmed V and J ends, which lost 6 bases and 0 bases, there was a span of 24 bases.

The V gene is TRBV10-2, the J gene TRBJ1-6, with D maybe TRBD1 (5 bases). The CDR3 runs 15 residues. Germline CDR1 reads WSHSY; CDR2 reads SAAADI. Trimming took 2 bases from V and 9 from J, leaving 14 bases between them. The CDR3 DNA follows: TGCGCCAGCAGTGAGACGACAGTGTTGGCTTCACCCCTCCACTTT. Translation: CASSETTVLASPLHF.